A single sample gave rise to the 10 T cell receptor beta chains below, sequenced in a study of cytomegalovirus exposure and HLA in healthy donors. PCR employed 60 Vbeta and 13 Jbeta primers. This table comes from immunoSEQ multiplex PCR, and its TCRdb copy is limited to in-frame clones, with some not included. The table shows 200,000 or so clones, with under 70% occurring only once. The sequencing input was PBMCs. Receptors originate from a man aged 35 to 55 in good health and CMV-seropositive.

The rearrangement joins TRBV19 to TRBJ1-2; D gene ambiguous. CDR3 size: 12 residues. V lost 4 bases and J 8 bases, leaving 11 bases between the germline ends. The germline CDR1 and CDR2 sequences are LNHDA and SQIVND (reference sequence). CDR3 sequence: CASSKEGRGYTF. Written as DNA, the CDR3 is TGTGCCAGTAGTAAGGAAGGGAGAGGCTACACCTTC. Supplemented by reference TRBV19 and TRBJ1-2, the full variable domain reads DGGITQSPKYLFRKEGQNVTLSCEQNLNHDAMYWYRQDPGQGLRLIYYSQIVNDFQKGDIAEGYSVSREKKESFPLTVTSAQKNPTAFYLCASSKEGRGYTFGSGTRLTVV.

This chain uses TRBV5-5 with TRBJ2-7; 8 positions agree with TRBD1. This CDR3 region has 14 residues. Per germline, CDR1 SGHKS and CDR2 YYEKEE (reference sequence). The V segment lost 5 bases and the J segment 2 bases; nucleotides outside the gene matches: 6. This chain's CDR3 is CASSSQGAPYEQYF. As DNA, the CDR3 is TGTGCCAGCAGTTCCCAGGGGGCTCCCTACGAGCAGTACTTC.

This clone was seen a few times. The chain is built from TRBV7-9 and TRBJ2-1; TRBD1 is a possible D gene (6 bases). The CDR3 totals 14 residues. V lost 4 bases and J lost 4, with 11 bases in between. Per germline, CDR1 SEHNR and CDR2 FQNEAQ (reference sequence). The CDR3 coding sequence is TGTGCCAGCAGCTGGAGGACAGCGTACAATGAGCAGTTCTTC. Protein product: CASSWRTAYNEQFF.

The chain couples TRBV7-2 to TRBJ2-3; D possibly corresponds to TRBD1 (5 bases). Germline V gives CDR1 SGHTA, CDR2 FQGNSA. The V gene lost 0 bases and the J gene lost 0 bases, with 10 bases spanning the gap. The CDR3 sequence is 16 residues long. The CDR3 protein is CASSLATVYSTDTQYF. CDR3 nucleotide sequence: TGTGCCAGCAGCTTAGCGACAGTCTATAGCACAGATACGCAGTATTTT.

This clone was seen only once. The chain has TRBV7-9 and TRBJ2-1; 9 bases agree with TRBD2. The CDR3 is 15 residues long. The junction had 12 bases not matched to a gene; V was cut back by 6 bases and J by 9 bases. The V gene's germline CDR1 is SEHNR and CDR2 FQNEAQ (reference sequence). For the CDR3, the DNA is TGTGCCAGCAGTAGGACTAGCGCACCGCCCGGTGAGCAGTTCTTC. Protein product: CASSRTSAPPGEQFF.

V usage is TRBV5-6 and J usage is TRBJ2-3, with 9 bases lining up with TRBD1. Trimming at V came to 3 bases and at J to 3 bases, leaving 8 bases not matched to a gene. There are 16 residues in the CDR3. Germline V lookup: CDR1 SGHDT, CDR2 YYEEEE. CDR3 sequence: CASSYLGDRETDTQYF. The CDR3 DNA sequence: TGTGCCAGCAGCTACTTAGGGGACAGGGAAACAGATACGCAGTATTTT.

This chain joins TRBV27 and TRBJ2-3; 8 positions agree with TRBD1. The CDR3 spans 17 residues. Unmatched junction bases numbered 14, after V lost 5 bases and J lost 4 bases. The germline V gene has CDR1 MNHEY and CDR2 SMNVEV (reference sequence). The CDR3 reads CASSPGQGDAGADTQYF. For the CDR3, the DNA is TGTGCCAGCAGTCCCGGACAGGGCGACGCTGGCGCAGATACGCAGTATTTT.

The CDR3 sequence is CASSLNSGQSNYGYTF. The CDR3 DNA sequence: TGCGCCAGCAGCCTCAACTCTGGACAGAGTAACTATGGCTACACCTTC. This chain uses TRBV4-1 with TRBJ1-2; weak D call: TRBD1 (6 bases). Trimming took off 4 bases at V and 1 base at J, with 16 bases between the two ends. The CDR3 extends over 16 amino acids. Germline V lookup: CDR1 MGHRA, CDR2 YSYEKL.

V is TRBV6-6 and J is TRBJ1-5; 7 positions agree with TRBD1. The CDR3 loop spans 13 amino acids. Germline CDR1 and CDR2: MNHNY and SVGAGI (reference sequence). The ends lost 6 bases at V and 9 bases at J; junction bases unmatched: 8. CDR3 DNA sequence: TGTGCCAGCAGCCGGGACAGCCGCGGGCCCCAGCATTTT. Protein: CASSRDSRGPQHF.

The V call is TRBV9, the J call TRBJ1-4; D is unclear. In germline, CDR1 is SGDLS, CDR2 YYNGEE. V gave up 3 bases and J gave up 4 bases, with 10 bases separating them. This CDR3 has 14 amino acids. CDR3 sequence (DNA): TGTGCCAGCAGCGGGAGAATTGATAATGAAAAACTGTTTTTT. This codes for CASSGRIDNEKLFF.